The 26 T cell receptor beta chains below were found in one sample sequenced in a study of CD8 T cells in Susac syndrome. An input of about 0.5 to 1 ug of RNA was subjected to reverse transcription using random hexamers. TCRdb passed the immunoSEQ multiplex PCR reads through MiXCR, listing each CDR3 protein once. The table records some 300,000 distinct CDR3 sequences, around 85% of them present only once. Sequencing was carried out using CD8+ T cells from PBMCs. These receptors originate from a human donor with multiple sclerosis.

The CDR3 protein is CASSLVTGSNQPQHF. CDR3 sequence (DNA): TGTGCCAGCAGCTTAGTAACAGGGTCCAATCAGCCCCAGCATTTT. The chain is built from TRBV7-9 and TRBJ1-5, with a possible D match to TRBD1 (6 bases). Germline assignment: CDR1 SEHNR and CDR2 FQNEAQ (reference sequence). CDR3 length: 15 amino acids. V lost 1 base and J lost 3, with 10 bases in between.

This sequence joins TRBV27 and TRBJ1-4; D is uncertain. The germline V gene encodes CDR1 MNHEY and CDR2 SMNVEV (reference sequence). The CDR3 runs 16 residues. V dropped 6 bases and J dropped 5 bases, with 19 bases sitting between them. The CDR3 DNA reads TGTGCCAGCAGCCCCCCAAGGGTCCAGGCAAATGAAAAACTGTTTTTT. Translating gives CASSPPRVQANEKLFF. Full variable domain (rest looked up from reference TRBV27 and TRBJ1-4): EAQVTQNPRYLITVTGKKLTVTCSQNMNHEYMSWYRQDPGLGLRQIYYSMNVEVTDKGDVPEGYKVSRKEKRNFPLILESPSPNQTSLYFCASSPPRVQANEKLFFGSGTQLSVL.

V and J are TRBV7-9 and TRBJ2-5; D unresolved. Germline V gene data show CDR1 as SEHNR and CDR2 as FQNEAQ (reference sequence). There are 14 residues in the CDR3. V gave up 3 bases and J gave up 1 base, with 9 bases separating them. The CDR3 protein is CASSFDGSQETQYF. CDR3 in DNA: TGTGCCAGCAGCTTCGACGGTTCCCAAGAGACCCAGTACTTC.

The V gene is TRBV13, the J gene TRBJ1-5; D gene uncertain. CDR3 length: 14 residues. Trimming shortened V by 5 bases and J by 3 bases, and 11 bases separated the two germline ends. Germline-derived CDR1 and CDR2 are PRHDT and FYEKMQ (reference sequence). DNA of the CDR3: TGTGCCAGCAGCCGAAGAGGGCCCAATCAGCCCCAGCATTTT. Amino acids: CASSRRGPNQPQHF.

The chain links TRBV7-8 to TRBJ1-2, with no clear D. The CDR3 runs to 17 residues. Germline CDR1 SGHVS, CDR2 FQNEAQ. V lost 5 bases and J lost 5, with 24 bases in between. The CDR3 bases are TGTGCCAGCAGCACCACGATAACCACAGAGCCTCCGTATGGCTACACCTTC. Protein product: CASSTTITTEPPYGYTF. The variable domain in full, with the rest retrieved from reference TRBV7-8 and TRBJ1-2, is GAGVSQSPRYKVAKRGQDVALRCDPISGHVSLFWYQQALGQGPEFLTYFQNEAQLDKSGLPSDRFFAERPEGSVSTLKIQRTQQEDSAVYLCASSTTITTEPPYGYTFGSGTRLTVV.

The genes are TRBV28 and TRBJ1-1; 12 positions match TRBD1. In germline, CDR1 is MDHEN, CDR2 SYDVKM. CDR3 length: 18 residues. Germline trimming cut 1 base from V and 4 bases from J; bases unmatched to any gene: 10. The CDR3 sequence: CASSLSPGQGAGGTEAFF. DNA for the CDR3: TGTGCCAGCAGTTTATCCCCGGGACAGGGGGCGGGGGGCACTGAAGCTTTCTTT.

The rearrangement joins TRBV5-5 to TRBJ1-5; D gene uncertain. Germline V gives CDR1 SGHKS, CDR2 YYEKEE (reference sequence). V dropped 1 base and J dropped 5 bases, with 4 bases sitting between them. The CDR3 covers 12 residues. The CDR3 DNA sequence: TGTGCCAGCAGCTTGTTGGATCAGCCCCAGCATTTT. It codes for CASSLLDQPQHF.

The gene calls are TRBV27 and TRBJ2-1; 13 nucleotides align to TRBD2. Looked up from germline, CDR1 is MNHEY and CDR2 is SMNVEV (reference sequence). Trimming cost V 3 bases and J 6 bases; bases outside gene matches: 8. This CDR3 is 17 amino acids long. CDR3 amino acids: CASSLPKLAGGGNEQFF. The CDR3, as DNA: TGTGCCAGCAGTTTGCCCAAACTAGCGGGAGGGGGCAATGAGCAGTTCTTC.

The genes are TRBV12-3 or TRBV12-4 and TRBJ1-2, with no clear D. V was clipped by 5 bases and J by 0 bases, with 13 bases between them. The CDR3 is made up of 15 amino acids. CDR3: CASSTDPHTNYGYTF. The CDR3 nucleotides read TGTGCCAGCAGTACGGACCCCCATACTAACTATGGCTACACCTTC.

The chain employs TRBV7-8 and TRBJ2-7; 7 bases map to TRBD1. Germline CDR1 SGHVS, CDR2 FQNEAQ. Trimming took 2 bases from V and 2 from J; bases not matched to a gene: 3. The CDR3 loop spans 14 amino acids. This CDR3 reads CASSLLGQTYEQYF. CDR3 in DNA: TGTGCCAGCAGCTTATTGGGACAGACCTACGAGCAGTACTTC.

The gene calls are TRBV4-3 and TRBJ2-7; tentative D call: TRBD2 (6 bases). Trimming pared 0 bases from V and 5 bases from J, leaving 14 bases between. In germline, CDR1 is LGHNA, CDR2 YSLEER. This CDR3 spans 15 amino acids. Here the CDR3 reads CASSQDPSGYDEQYF. Written as DNA, the CDR3 is TGCGCCAGCAGCCAAGATCCAAGCGGGTACGACGAGCAGTACTTC.

CDR3: CASSSGTVKTYEQYF. CDR3 nucleotides: TGTGCCAGCAGTTCAGGGACAGTGAAAACCTACGAGCAGTACTTC. The chain carries TRBV28 and TRBJ2-7; TRBD1 matches at 7 bases. This CDR3 is 15 amino acids long. V lost 4 bases and J lost 2; bases outside the gene matches: 8. Looked up from germline, CDR1 is MDHEN and CDR2 is SYDVKM.

The J gene is TRBJ2-1, the V gene TRBV7-9, with TRBD2 matching over 8 bases. J lost 10 bases, V lost 3 bases, and 11 bases had no gene match. Germline loops: CDR1 SEHNR, CDR2 FQNEAQ (reference sequence). The CDR3 spans 15 residues. The CDR3 coding sequence is TGTGCCAGCAGCTTCCCAACTAGCGGAAAGGAGGAGCAGTTCTTC. Translating it yields CASSFPTSGKEEQFF.

The J gene is TRBJ2-1, the V gene TRBV4-3; no firm D call. V was shortened by 0 bases and J by 4 bases, with 7 bases between the two germline ends. CDR3 length: 14 amino acids. Per germline, CDR1 LGHNA and CDR2 YSLEER. As DNA, the CDR3 is TGCGCCAGCAGCCAAGATAAGCTATACAATGAGCAGTTCTTC. Its protein is CASSQDKLYNEQFF.

The CDR3 sequence is CASSLALAGGEQYF. The CDR3, as DNA: TGTGCCAGCAGCTTAGCACTAGCGGGAGGCGAGCAGTACTTC. The chain couples TRBV7-9 to TRBJ2-7; 12 nucleotides line up with TRBD2. Germline CDR1 reads SEHNR; CDR2 reads FQNEAQ (reference sequence). The CDR3 is made up of 14 amino acids. V lost 0 bases, J lost 6 bases, and 0 bases stayed unmatched.

The genes are TRBV4-1 and TRBJ1-5, with no clear D. This CDR3 has 16 residues. From germline, CDR1 is MGHRA and CDR2 YSYEKL. With 4 bases removed from V and 2 bases from J, the gap between germline ends came to 15 bases. As DNA, the CDR3 is TGCGCCAGCAGCCGAGTAGTCTCCGGAGGCAATCAGCCCCAGCATTTT. Protein product: CASSRVVSGGNQPQHF.

The gene calls are TRBV27 and TRBJ2-1; D not certain. V was pared by 3 bases and J by 10 bases, with 13 bases between. The CDR3 has 13 residues. Germline CDR1 is MNHEY and CDR2 is SMNVEV (reference sequence). In DNA form, the CDR3 reads TGTGCCAGCAGTTTTGGCGGTTCTAAGGAGCAGTTCTTC. Translated, it gives CASSFGGSKEQFF.

This chain links TRBV25-1 with TRBJ1-2, with 9 bases aligning to TRBD1. J was trimmed by 2 bases and V by 0 bases; bases with no gene match: 7. In germline, CDR1 is MGHDK, CDR2 SYGVNS. CDR3 size: 17 residues. The CDR3 here is CASSEYPLGQGNYGYTF. In nucleotides, the CDR3 is TGTGCCAGCAGTGAATATCCTCTTGGACAGGGGAACTATGGCTACACCTTC.

This clonotype was recorded a few times. CDR3: CASRNDRGAFYEQYF. The DNA for the CDR3 is TGTGCCAGCAGAAACGACAGGGGGGCCTTCTACGAGCAGTACTTC. The chain links TRBV6-1 to TRBJ2-7; TRBD1 aligns across 9 bases. After removal of 6 bases from V and 3 bases from J, the junction contained 9 bases not matched to a gene. CDR1 is MNHNS, CDR2 SASEGT, per germline. This CDR3 comprises 15 residues.

The V and J genes are TRBV4-1 and TRBJ1-1; the D gene is possibly TRBD1 (6 bases). Germline V gives CDR1 MGHRA, CDR2 YSYEKL. The CDR3 covers 15 residues. Trimming removed 4 bases at V and 1 base at J, with 13 bases between. CDR3 region: CASSRSGTKNTEAFF. The CDR3, as DNA: TGCGCCAGCAGCCGTTCCGGGACAAAGAACACTGAAGCTTTCTTT.

This clonotype appeared a few times. The gene calls are TRBV12-3 or TRBV12-4 and TRBJ2-7; D perhaps matches TRBD2 (5 bases). Trimming left V 4 bases short and J 2 bases short, with 15 bases between. The CDR3 totals 15 residues. CDR3 region: CASSSPTRGTYEQYF. CDR3 nucleotide sequence: TGTGCCAGCAGTTCCCCAACCCGGGGTACCTACGAGCAGTACTTC.

The chain is built from TRBV20-1 and TRBJ2-7, with 7 positions matching TRBD1. The length of the CDR3 is 13 residues. The J segment lost 2 bases and the V segment lost 5 bases, leaving 6 bases of the junction unmatched. The germline V gene has CDR1 DFQATT and CDR2 SNEGSKA (reference sequence). The CDR3 is CSAPTGNPYEQYF. The DNA for the CDR3 is TGCAGTGCTCCGACAGGGAACCCCTACGAGCAGTACTTC.

This clonotype appeared once. J is TRBJ2-1 and V is TRBV4-2; no firm D call. Germline lookup yields CDR1 LGHNA and CDR2 YNFKEQ. The CDR3 consists of 15 residues. V lost 0 bases and J 6 bases, leaving 12 bases between the germline ends. CDR3 amino acids: CASSQDQFPVNEQFF. The CDR3 DNA sequence: TGTGCCAGCAGCCAAGACCAGTTCCCGGTCAATGAGCAGTTCTTC.

This chain joins TRBV12-3 or TRBV12-4 and TRBJ1-2, with D possibly being TRBD1 (6 bases). V lost 6 bases, J lost 8 bases, and 19 bases lay in between. This CDR3 has 14 residues. The chain's CDR3 is CASSETQGWLGYTF. Here the CDR3 DNA reads TGTGCCAGCAGCGAAACACAGGGCTGGTTGGGCTACACCTTC.

Only a few counts were recorded for this clonotype. This chain uses TRBV7-2 with TRBJ2-2; a possible D gene is TRBD2 (6 bases). This CDR3 comprises 17 residues. Trimming stripped 4 bases from V and 1 base from J, with 16 bases between. Germline values: CDR1 SGHTA, CDR2 FQGNSA. The CDR3 here is CASSSPPWGVNTGELFF. CDR3 DNA sequence: TGTGCCAGCAGCTCCCCCCCGTGGGGGGTGAACACCGGGGAGCTGTTTTTT.

This clonotype was counted between two and nine times. The chain links TRBV19 to TRBJ2-7, with D possibly called TRBD1 or TRBD2 (5 bases each). The CDR3 is 13 residues long. Trimming took off 6 bases at V and 3 bases at J, with 12 bases between the two ends. CDR1 and CDR2 from the germline V gene are LNHDA and SQIVND (reference sequence). The CDR3 DNA reads as TGTGCCAGTAGCGCCGGGGCCGGCTACGAGCAGTACTTC. It codes for CASSAGAGYEQYF.